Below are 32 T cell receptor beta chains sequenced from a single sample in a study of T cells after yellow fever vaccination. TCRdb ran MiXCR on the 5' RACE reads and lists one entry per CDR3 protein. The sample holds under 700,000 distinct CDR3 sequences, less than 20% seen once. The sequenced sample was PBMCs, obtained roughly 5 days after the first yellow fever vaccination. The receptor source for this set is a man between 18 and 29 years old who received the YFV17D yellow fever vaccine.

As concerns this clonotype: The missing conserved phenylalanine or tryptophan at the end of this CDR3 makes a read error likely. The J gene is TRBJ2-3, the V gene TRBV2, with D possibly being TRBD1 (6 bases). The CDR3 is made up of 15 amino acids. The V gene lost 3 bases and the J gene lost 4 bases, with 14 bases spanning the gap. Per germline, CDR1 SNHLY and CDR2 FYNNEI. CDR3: CASSDLGQLPDTQYL. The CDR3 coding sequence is TGTGCCAGCAGTGACCTAGGACAGCTCCCAGATACGCAGTATTTA.

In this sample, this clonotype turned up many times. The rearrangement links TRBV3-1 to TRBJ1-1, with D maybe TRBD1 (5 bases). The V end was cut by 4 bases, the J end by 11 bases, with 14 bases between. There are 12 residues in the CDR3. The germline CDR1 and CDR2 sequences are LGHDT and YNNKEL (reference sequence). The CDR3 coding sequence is TGTGCCAGCAGCCCCCGGGGCAGGAGGGCTTTCTTT. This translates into CASSPRGRRAFF.

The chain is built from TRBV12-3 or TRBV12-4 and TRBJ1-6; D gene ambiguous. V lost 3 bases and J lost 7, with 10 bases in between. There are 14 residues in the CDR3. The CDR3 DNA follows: TGTGCCAGCAGTTTTACGGACCGAAATTCACCCCTCCACTTT. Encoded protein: CASSFTDRNSPLHF.

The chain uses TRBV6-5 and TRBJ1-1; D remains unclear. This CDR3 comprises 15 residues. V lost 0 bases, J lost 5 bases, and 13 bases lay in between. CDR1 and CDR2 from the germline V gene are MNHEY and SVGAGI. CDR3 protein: CASSYSISFRTEAFF. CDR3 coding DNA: TGTGCCAGCAGTTACTCGATTTCGTTTCGGACTGAAGCTTTCTTT.

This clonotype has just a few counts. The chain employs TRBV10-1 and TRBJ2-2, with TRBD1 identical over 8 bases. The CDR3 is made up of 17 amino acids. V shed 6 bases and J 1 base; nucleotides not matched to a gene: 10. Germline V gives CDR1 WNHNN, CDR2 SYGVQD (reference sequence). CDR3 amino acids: CASSAYRGTGNTGELFF. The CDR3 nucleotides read TGCGCCAGCAGCGCCTATAGGGGGACAGGGAACACCGGGGAGCTGTTTTTT.

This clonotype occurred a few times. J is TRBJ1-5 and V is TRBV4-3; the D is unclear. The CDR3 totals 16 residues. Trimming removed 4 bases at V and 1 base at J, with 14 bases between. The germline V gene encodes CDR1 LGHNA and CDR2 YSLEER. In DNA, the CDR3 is TGCGCCAGCAGCCCGAGGTGGGCTAGGAGCAATCAGCCCCAGCATTTT. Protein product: CASSPRWARSNQPQHF.

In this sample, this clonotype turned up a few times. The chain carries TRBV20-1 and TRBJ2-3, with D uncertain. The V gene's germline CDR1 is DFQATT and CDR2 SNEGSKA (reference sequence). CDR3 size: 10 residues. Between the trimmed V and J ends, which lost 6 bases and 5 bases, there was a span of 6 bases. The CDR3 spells CSATQDTQYF. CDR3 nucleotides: TGCAGTGCAACACAAGATACGCAGTATTTT.

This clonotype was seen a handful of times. The CDR3 coding sequence is TGCAGTGCTAGTAAAGCGCCCAGCTCCTACGAGCAGTACTTC. Translated: CSASKAPSSYEQYF. The chain is built from TRBV20-1 and TRBJ2-7; D is unresolved. The length of the CDR3 is 14 residues. Germline V gene lookup returns CDR1 DFQATT and CDR2 SNEGSKA (reference sequence). The germline V and J ends were trimmed by 3 bases and 0 bases, with 12 bases remaining between them.

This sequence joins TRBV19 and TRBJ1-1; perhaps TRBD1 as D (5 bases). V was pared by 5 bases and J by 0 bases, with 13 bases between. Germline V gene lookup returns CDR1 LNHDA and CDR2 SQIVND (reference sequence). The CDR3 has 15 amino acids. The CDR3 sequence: CASSFSTGLNTEAFF. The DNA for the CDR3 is TGTGCCAGTAGTTTTAGTACAGGACTGAACACTGAAGCTTTCTTT.

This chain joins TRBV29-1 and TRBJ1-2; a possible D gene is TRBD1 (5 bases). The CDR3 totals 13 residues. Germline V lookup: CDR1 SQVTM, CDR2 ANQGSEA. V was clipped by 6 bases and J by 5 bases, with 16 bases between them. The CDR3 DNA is TGCAGCGTCGTGCGGGGGACGGCATATGGCTACACCTTC. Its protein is CSVVRGTAYGYTF.

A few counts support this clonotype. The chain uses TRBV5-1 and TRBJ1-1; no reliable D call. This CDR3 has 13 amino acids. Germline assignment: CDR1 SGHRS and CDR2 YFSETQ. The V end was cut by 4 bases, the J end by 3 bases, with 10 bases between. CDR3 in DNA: TGCGCCAGCAGCCGGGCGGGGTACACTGAAGCTTTCTTT. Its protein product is CASSRAGYTEAFF.

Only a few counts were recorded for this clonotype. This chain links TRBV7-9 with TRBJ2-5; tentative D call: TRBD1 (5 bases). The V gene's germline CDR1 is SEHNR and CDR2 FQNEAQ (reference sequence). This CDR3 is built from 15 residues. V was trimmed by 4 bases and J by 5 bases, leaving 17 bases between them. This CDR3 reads CASSSPTWKGETQYF. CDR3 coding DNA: TGTGCCAGCAGCTCCCCGACCTGGAAGGGGGAGACCCAGTACTTC.

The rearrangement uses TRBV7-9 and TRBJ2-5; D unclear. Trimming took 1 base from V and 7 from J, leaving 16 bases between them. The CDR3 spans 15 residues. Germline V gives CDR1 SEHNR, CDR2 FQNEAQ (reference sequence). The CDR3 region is CASSLVSSGSGTQYF. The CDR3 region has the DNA TGTGCCAGCAGCTTAGTGTCATCAGGTTCGGGGACCCAGTACTTC.

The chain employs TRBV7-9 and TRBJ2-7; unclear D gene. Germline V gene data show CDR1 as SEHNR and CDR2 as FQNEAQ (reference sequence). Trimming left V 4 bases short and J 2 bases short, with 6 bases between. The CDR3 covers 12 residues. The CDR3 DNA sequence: TGTGCCAGCAGCTGGGGTCCCTACGAGCAGTACTTC. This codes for CASSWGPYEQYF.

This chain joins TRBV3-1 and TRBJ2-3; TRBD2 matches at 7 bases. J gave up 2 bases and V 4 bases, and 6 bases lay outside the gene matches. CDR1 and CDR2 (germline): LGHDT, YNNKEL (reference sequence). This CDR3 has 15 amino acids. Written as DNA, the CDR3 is TGTGCCAGCAGCCCCACAGCGGGGAACACAGATACGCAGTATTTT. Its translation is CASSPTAGNTDTQYF.

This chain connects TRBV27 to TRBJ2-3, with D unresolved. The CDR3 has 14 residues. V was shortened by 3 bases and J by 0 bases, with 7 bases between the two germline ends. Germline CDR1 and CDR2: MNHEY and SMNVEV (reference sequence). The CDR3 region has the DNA TGTGCCAGCAGTTTTGGTTATAGCACAGATACGCAGTATTTT. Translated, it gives CASSFGYSTDTQYF.

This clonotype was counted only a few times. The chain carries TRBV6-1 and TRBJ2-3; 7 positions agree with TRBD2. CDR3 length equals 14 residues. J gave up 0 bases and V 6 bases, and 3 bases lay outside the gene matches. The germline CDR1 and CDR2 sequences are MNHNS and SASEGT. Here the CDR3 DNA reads TGTGCCAGCAGGCGGGGGATCAGCACAGATACGCAGTATTTT. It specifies CASRRGISTDTQYF.

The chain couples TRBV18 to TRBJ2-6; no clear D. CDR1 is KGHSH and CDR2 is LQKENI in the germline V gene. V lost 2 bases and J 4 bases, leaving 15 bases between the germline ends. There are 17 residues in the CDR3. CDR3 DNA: TGTGCCAGCTCACCAGAGGATCCCGCTTTCGGGGCCAACGTCCTGACTTTC. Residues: CASSPEDPAFGANVLTF.

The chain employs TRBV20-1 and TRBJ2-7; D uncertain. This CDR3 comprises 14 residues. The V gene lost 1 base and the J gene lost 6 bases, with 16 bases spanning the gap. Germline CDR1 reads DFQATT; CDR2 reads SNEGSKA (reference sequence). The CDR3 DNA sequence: TGCAGTGCTAGAGGGCGACCCCCAGCCCTCGAGCAGTACTTC. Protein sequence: CSARGRPPALEQYF.

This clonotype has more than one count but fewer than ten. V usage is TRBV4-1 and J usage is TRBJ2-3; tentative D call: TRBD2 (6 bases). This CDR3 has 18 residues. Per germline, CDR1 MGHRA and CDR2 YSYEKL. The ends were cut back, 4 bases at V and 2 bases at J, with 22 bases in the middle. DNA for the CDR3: TGCGCCAGCAGCCGGATGGAGGGGTTTGGATCCACCACAGATACGCAGTATTTT. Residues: CASSRMEGFGSTTDTQYF.

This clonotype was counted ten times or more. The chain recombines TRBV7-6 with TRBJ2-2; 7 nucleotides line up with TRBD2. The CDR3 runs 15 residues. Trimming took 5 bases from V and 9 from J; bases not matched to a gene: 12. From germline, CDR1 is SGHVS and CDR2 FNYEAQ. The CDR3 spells CASSPAGGSRWELFF. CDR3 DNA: TGTGCCAGCAGCCCCGCCGGCGGGAGCCGTTGGGAGCTGTTTTTT.

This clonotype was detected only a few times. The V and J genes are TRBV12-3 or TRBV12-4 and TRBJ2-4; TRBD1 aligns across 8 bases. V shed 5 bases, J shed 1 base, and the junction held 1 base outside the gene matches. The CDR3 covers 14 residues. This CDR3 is CASSRQGAKNIQYF. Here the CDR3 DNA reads TGTGCCAGCAGTCGACAGGGGGCCAAAAACATTCAGTACTTC.

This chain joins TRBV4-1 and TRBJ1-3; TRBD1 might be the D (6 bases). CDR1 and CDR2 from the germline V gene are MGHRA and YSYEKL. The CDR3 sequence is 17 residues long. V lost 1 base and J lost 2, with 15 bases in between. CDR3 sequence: CASSQVSFGGAGNTIYF. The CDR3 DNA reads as TGCGCCAGCAGCCAAGTGAGCTTCGGGGGCGCTGGAAACACCATATATTTT.

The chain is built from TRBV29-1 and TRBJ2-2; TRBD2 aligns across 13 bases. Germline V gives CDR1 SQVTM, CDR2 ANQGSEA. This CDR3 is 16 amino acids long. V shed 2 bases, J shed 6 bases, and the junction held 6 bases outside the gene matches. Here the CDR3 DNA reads TGCAGCGTTGAACAACTAGCGGGGGGGCAATCCGGGGAGCTGTTTTTT. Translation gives CSVEQLAGGQSGELFF.

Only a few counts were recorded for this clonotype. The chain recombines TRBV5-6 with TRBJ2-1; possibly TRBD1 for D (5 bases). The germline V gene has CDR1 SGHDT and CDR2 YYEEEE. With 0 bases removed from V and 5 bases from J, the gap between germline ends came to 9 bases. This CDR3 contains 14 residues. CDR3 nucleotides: TGTGCCAGCAGCTTGGCAGGGTCGGACAATGAGCAGTTCTTC. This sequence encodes CASSLAGSDNEQFF.

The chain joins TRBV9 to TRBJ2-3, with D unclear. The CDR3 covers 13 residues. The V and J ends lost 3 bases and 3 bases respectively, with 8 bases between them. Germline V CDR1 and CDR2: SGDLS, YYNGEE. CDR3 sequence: CASSAPATDTQYF. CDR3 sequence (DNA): TGTGCCAGCAGCGCCCCCGCTACAGATACGCAGTATTTT. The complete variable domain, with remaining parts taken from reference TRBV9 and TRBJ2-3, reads DSGVTQTPKHLITATGQRVTLRCSPRSGDLSVYWYQQSLDQGLQFLIQYYNGEERAKGNILERFSAQQFPDLHSELNLSSLELGDSALYFCASSAPATDTQYFGPGTRLTVL.

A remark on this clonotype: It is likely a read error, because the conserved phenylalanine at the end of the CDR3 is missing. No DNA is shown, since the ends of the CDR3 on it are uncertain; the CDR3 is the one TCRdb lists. The CDR3 sequence is CASSARYTGRGPLNS. V is TRBV9 and J is TRBJ1-1; the tabulated D call, TRBD1, remains unverified against the DNA. Germline V gene data show CDR1 as SGDLS and CDR2 as YYNGEE. The CDR3 has 15 amino acids, counting both end residues.

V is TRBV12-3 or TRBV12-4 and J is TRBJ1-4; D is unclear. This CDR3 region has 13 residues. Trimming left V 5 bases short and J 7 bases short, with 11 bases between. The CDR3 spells CASSPGGGEKLFF. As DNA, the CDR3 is TGTGCCAGCAGTCCCGGCGGCGGTGAAAAACTGTTTTTT.

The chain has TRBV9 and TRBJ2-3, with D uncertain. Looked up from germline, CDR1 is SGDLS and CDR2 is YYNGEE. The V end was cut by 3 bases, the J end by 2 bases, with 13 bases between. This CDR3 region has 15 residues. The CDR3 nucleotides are TGTGCCAGCAGCGCTCCAGGCAGTTCCACAGATACGCAGTATTTT. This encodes CASSAPGSSTDTQYF.

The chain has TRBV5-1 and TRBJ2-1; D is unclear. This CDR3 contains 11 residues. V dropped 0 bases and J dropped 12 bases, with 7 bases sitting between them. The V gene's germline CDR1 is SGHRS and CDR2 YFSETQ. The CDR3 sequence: CASSLADAQFF. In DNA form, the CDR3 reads TGCGCCAGCAGCTTGGCGGATGCGCAGTTCTTC.

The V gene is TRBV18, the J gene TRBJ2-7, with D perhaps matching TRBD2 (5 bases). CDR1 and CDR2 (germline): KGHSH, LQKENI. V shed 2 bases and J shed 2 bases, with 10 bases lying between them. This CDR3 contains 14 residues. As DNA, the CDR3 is TGTGCCAGCTCACCAGACAAGCGGACCTACGAGCAGTACGTC. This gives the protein CASSPDKRTYEQYV.

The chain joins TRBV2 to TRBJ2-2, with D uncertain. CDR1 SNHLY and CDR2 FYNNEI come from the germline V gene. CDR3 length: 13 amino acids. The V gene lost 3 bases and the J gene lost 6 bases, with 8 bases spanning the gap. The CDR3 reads CASSETEAGELFF. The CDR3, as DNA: TGTGCCAGCAGTGAGACCGAGGCCGGGGAGCTGTTTTTT.